These 12 T cell receptor beta chains were all obtained from the same sample, sequenced in a study of cytomegalovirus exposure and HLA in healthy donors. The study ran its PCR with 60 Vbeta and 13 Jbeta primers. Profiled with immunoSEQ multiplex PCR; TCRdb holds only in-frame clones, not every one. Here the sample spans around 120,000 clones, over 65% being singletons. The source material was PBMCs. The receptors originated from a woman in her forties in good health and CMV-seropositive.

The CDR3 loop is CASRPGTGVGYTF. CDR3 DNA: TGTGCCAGCAGACCCGGGACAGGGGTTGGCTACACCTTC. The J gene is TRBJ1-2, the V gene TRBV27, with 10 nucleotides matching TRBD1. Losses at the gene ends were 6 bases for V and 7 bases for J; bases not matched to a gene: 5. Germline CDR1 reads MNHEY; CDR2 reads SMNVEV (reference sequence). This CDR3 contains 13 residues.

In its sample, this clone was seen once. Written as DNA, the CDR3 is TGTGCCAGCAGCTTAAGACTTAATGAAAAACTGTTTTTT. The encoded protein is CASSLRLNEKLFF. The chain uses TRBV7-2 and TRBJ1-4; D is ambiguous. CDR3 length equals 13 residues. Trimming pared 2 bases from V and 4 bases from J, leaving 5 bases between. Germline V gene lookup returns CDR1 SGHTA and CDR2 FQGNSA.

This clone has more than one count but fewer than ten. CDR3 coding DNA: TGTGCCAGCAGTTCCCTCTACACTGAAGCTTTCTTT. As protein: CASSSLYTEAFF. The genes are TRBV6-5 and TRBJ1-1; D call uncertain. V shed 4 bases and J shed 3 bases, with 6 bases lying between them. CDR3 size: 12 residues. Germline V gene data show CDR1 as MNHEY and CDR2 as SVGAGI.

This chain links TRBV5-1 with TRBJ2-5; TRBD2 agrees at 7 bases. The CDR3 spans 16 residues. V dropped 0 bases and J dropped 5; count of bases not matched to a gene: 10. Germline V gene sequence: CDR1 SGHRS, CDR2 YFSETQ. The CDR3 coding sequence is TGCGCCAGCAGCTTGGCCCCAGGGAGGGGCTATGAGACCCAGTACTTC. Its translation: CASSLAPGRGYETQYF. The entire variable domain, with the rest obtained from reference TRBV5-1 and TRBJ2-5, is as follows: KAGVTQTPRYLIKTRGQQVTLSCSPISGHRSVSWYQQTPGQGLQFLFEYFSETQRNKGNFPGRFSGRQFSNSRSEMNVSTLELGDSALYLCASSLAPGRGYETQYFGPGTRLLVL.

The rearrangement uses TRBV19 and TRBJ1-4; D not certain. V was cut by 1 base and J by 0 bases, with 15 bases left in between. This CDR3 contains 18 residues. Germline V gene sequence: CDR1 LNHDA, CDR2 SQIVND (reference sequence). CDR3 sequence reads: CASSIALGRPTTNEKLFF. The CDR3 DNA follows: TGTGCCAGTAGTATAGCACTTGGCAGGCCGACAACTAATGAAAAACTGTTTTTT.

The chain is built from TRBV19 and TRBJ1-6, with 9 positions matching TRBD1. The CDR3 totals 15 residues. The V gene's germline CDR1 is LNHDA and CDR2 SQIVND (reference sequence). Germline trimming cut 7 bases from V and 7 bases from J; bases unmatched to any gene: 8. The CDR3 DNA reads TGTGCCAGTAACTTACAGGGGGCGCGAAATTCACCCCTCCACTTT. Its protein is CASNLQGARNSPLHF.

The gene calls are TRBV5-4 and TRBJ1-1, with a possible D match to TRBD1 (6 bases). CDR1 is SGHNT, CDR2 YYREEE, per germline (reference sequence). V dropped 5 bases and J dropped 4 bases, with 12 bases sitting between them. The CDR3 sequence is 13 residues long. CDR3 loop: CASSNTGITEAFF. CDR3 coding DNA: TGTGCCAGCAGTAATACAGGGATCACTGAAGCTTTCTTT.

The V gene is TRBV5-8, the J gene TRBJ2-1; 11 nucleotides match TRBD2. V lost 5 bases and J lost 6; bases outside the gene matches: 7. Germline loops: CDR1 SGHTS, CDR2 YDEGEE. The CDR3 is 15 amino acids. The CDR3 spells CASRAGLADSNEQFF. The CDR3 DNA is TGTGCCAGCAGGGCGGGACTAGCGGACTCCAATGAGCAGTTCTTC.

This clone has only a few counts. The CDR3 here is CASKYRGDTEAFF. For the CDR3, the DNA is TGTGCCAGTAAGTACAGGGGAGACACTGAAGCTTTCTTT. This sequence joins TRBV19 and TRBJ1-1; TRBD1 matches at 7 bases. With 7 bases clipped from V and 3 bases from J, the junction kept 5 bases outside the gene matches. There are 13 residues in the CDR3. Germline loops: CDR1 LNHDA, CDR2 SQIVND (reference sequence).

The rearrangement joins TRBV6-1 to TRBJ2-1, with 8 bases fitting TRBD1. Germline values: CDR1 MNHNS, CDR2 SASEGT. This CDR3 has 14 amino acids. V lost 4 bases to trimming and J lost 3 bases; unmatched junction nucleotides: 2. The CDR3 DNA reads TGTGCCAGCAGTGGACAGGGGTACTACAATGAGCAGTTCTTC. Encoded protein: CASSGQGYYNEQFF.

V usage is TRBV6-1 and J usage is TRBJ1-5; tentatively, D is TRBD1 (5 bases). V was cut by 2 bases and J by 2 bases, with 10 bases left in between. Germline V gives CDR1 MNHNS, CDR2 SASEGT. The CDR3 has 15 amino acids. CDR3 coding DNA: TGTGCCAGCAGTGAATCCCCGGGGGGCAATCAGCCCCAGCATTTT. It translates to CASSESPGGNQPQHF.

Regarding this clone: In the same sample, other DNA sequences code for this CDR3. The chain carries TRBV2 and TRBJ2-5, with 8 bases aligning to TRBD1. V was clipped by 6 bases and J by 5 bases; unmatched bases: 2. This CDR3 region has 12 residues. CDR1 is SNHLY and CDR2 is FYNNEI in the germline V gene. The CDR3 reads CASRQGAETQYF. CDR3 coding DNA: TGTGCCAGCAGGCAGGGGGCCGAGACCCAGTACTTC.